Below, 16 T cell receptor beta chains from the same sample are listed, as sequenced in a study of blood T cell repertoires in COVID-19. The assay was immunoSEQ multiplex PCR, and TCRdb's table has in-frame clones only and misses some. The data contain under 100,000 clones, 85% of them singletons. The source material was peripheral blood. Receptors originate from a man older than 75 with active or convalescent COVID-19.

The V gene is TRBV10-2, the J gene TRBJ2-3; 7 bases line up with TRBD2. The CDR3 has 15 amino acids. Germline loops: CDR1 WSHSY, CDR2 SAAADI. Unmatched junction bases numbered 7, after V lost 6 bases and J lost 1 base. The CDR3 region is CASRGRGVRTDTQYF. CDR3 in DNA: TGCGCCAGCAGGGGTCGGGGGGTTCGCACAGATACGCAGTATTTT.

The genes are TRBV19 and TRBJ1-3, with a weak D call TRBD1 (5 bases). V dropped 4 bases and J dropped 0 bases, with 7 bases sitting between them. The germline gives CDR1 LNHDA, CDR2 SQIVND (reference sequence). The CDR3 is 14 residues long. CDR3 residues: CASSRQFSGNTIYF. The CDR3 coding sequence is TGTGCCAGTAGTAGACAGTTCTCTGGAAACACCATATATTTT.

Only one count was recorded for this clone. The V call is TRBV3-1 (or the pseudogene TRBV3-2), the J call TRBJ2-3; D may be TRBD2 (5 bases). V shed 4 bases and J shed 0 bases, with 8 bases lying between them. The CDR3 has 14 amino acids. Germline CDR1 and CDR2: LGHDT and YNNKEL (reference sequence). In DNA form, the CDR3 reads TGTGCCAGCAGCCCGAGGGCCAGCACAGATACGCAGTATTTT. It codes for CASSPRASTDTQYF.

This clone was detected once. This rearrangement joins TRBV5-4 to TRBJ1-1; TRBD1 is a possible D gene (5 bases). CDR1 SGHNT and CDR2 YYREEE come from the germline V gene (reference sequence). Deletions cut 0 bases from V and 5 bases from J, with 8 bases between. CDR3 size: 13 residues. As DNA, the CDR3 is TGTGCCAGCAGCTTGGGTAGGGGTACTGAAGCTTTCTTT. It specifies CASSLGRGTEAFF.

The J gene is TRBJ2-5, the V gene TRBV2; 13 bases are a match to TRBD2. Germline V gene lookup returns CDR1 SNHLY and CDR2 FYNNEI. The V gene end was trimmed by 5 bases and the J gene end by 3 bases; junction bases not matched to a gene: 6. The CDR3 is 16 residues long. The CDR3 bases are TGTGCCAGCAGTCACCCGGGACTAGCGGGAAAAGAGACCCAGTACTTC. This sequence encodes CASSHPGLAGKETQYF.

The chain couples TRBV28 to TRBJ2-7, with D maybe TRBD1 (6 bases). Trimming took 4 bases from V and 2 from J, leaving 12 bases between them. Germline CDR1 MDHEN, CDR2 SYDVKM. This CDR3 region has 14 residues. In DNA, the CDR3 is TGTGCCAGCAGTTCCGGGACACCCCCCTACGAGCAGTACGTC. Translated: CASSSGTPPYEQYV.

The chain couples TRBV6-6 to TRBJ2-7, with TRBD2 as a possible D gene (5 bases). There are 14 residues in the CDR3. V dropped 2 bases and J dropped 0 bases, with 8 bases sitting between them. Germline CDR1 and CDR2: MNHNY and SVGAGI (reference sequence). Here the CDR3 DNA reads TGTGCCAGCAGTTACACTAGGGCCTCCTACGAGCAGTACGTC. It specifies CASSYTRASYEQYV.

The V and J genes are TRBV4-2 and TRBJ2-1; TRBD1 is a possible D gene (6 bases). Germline CDR1 reads LGHNA; CDR2 reads YNFKEQ. The CDR3 has 14 amino acids. Trimming left V 5 bases short and J 8 bases short, with 16 bases between. The CDR3 reads CASSVSGTNDEQFF. The CDR3 DNA follows: TGTGCCAGCAGCGTTTCCGGGACAAACGATGAGCAGTTCTTC.

The V gene is TRBV18, the J gene TRBJ2-5; possible D gene TRBD1, 6 bases. The CDR3 runs 13 residues. The V gene lost 3 bases and the J gene lost 7 bases, with 12 bases spanning the gap. CDR1 is KGHSH and CDR2 is LQKENI in the germline V gene. The DNA of the CDR3 is TGTGCCAGCTCACCCGACCCAGGGGTGACCCAGTACTTC. Amino acids: CASSPDPGVTQYF. The full variable domain, rest sourced from reference TRBV18 and TRBJ2-5, is NAGVMQNPRHLVRRRGQEARLRCSPMKGHSHVYWYRQLPEEGLKFMVYLQKENIIDESGMPKERFSAEFPKEGPSILRIQQVVRGDSAAYFCASSPDPGVTQYFGPGTRLLVL.

The chain has TRBV19 and TRBJ2-5, with a weak D call TRBD2 (5 bases). Deletions cut 1 base from V and 5 bases from J, with 8 bases between. This CDR3 contains 13 residues. CDR1 is LNHDA, CDR2 SQIVND, per germline (reference sequence). This chain's CDR3 is CASSIGTGETQYF. The CDR3 DNA reads TGTGCCAGTAGTATAGGGACGGGGGAGACCCAGTACTTC.

The CDR3 loop reads CASSLAVEMNTEAFF. Here the CDR3 DNA reads TGCGCCAGCAGCTTGGCCGTAGAGATGAACACTGAAGCTTTCTTT. The chain uses TRBV5-1 and TRBJ1-1, with D uncertain. The ends were cut back, 0 bases at V and 0 bases at J, with 9 bases in the middle. The CDR3 has 15 amino acids. CDR1 and CDR2 (germline): SGHRS, YFSETQ.

V is TRBV4-2 and J is TRBJ1-3; the match to TRBD1 covers 7 bases. Germline V lookup: CDR1 LGHNA, CDR2 YNFKEQ. With V trimmed by 1 base and J by 5 bases, 14 bases remained unmatched. The CDR3 loop spans 18 amino acids. The DNA for the CDR3 is TGTGCCAGCAGCCAAGTTTCCGGCACAGGGGAACGGAGAAACACCATATATTTT. It yields the protein CASSQVSGTGERRNTIYF.

The V call is TRBV5-1, the J call TRBJ1-1; weak D call: TRBD1 (6 bases). Germline CDR1 reads SGHRS; CDR2 reads YFSETQ. The length of the CDR3 is 14 residues. Trimming took 4 bases from V and 0 from J, leaving 10 bases between them. The CDR3 nucleotides read TGCGCCAGCAGCCACGGACAGCTGAACACTGAAGCTTTCTTT. It translates to CASSHGQLNTEAFF.

The rearrangement uses TRBV19 and TRBJ2-2, with 11 bases fitting TRBD2. V was clipped by 6 bases and J by 4 bases; unmatched bases: 4. Germline V CDR1 and CDR2: LNHDA, SQIVND (reference sequence). The CDR3 sequence is 15 residues long. The CDR3 DNA is TGTGCCAGTAGGGCCGGGACTAGCGGCACCGGGGAGCTGTTTTTT. This codes for CASRAGTSGTGELFF.

The chain joins TRBV12-3 or TRBV12-4 to TRBJ1-2; D remains ambiguous. V lost 1 base and J 3 bases, leaving 6 bases between the germline ends. This CDR3 has 13 amino acids. In DNA, the CDR3 is TGTGCCAGCAGTTTAGGGGCCGACTATGGCTACACCTTC. Its translation is CASSLGADYGYTF.

The J gene is TRBJ1-5, the V gene TRBV28; maybe TRBD1 (6 bases). The V end lost 3 bases, the J end lost 3 bases, and 9 bases lay between the germline ends. The CDR3 is 14 amino acids. Germline CDR1 is MDHEN and CDR2 is SYDVKM. CDR3 in amino acids: CASSFYRDNQPQHF. DNA of the CDR3: TGTGCCAGCAGTTTCTACAGGGACAATCAGCCCCAGCATTTT. The full variable domain, completed using reference TRBV28 and TRBJ1-5, is DVKVTQSSRYLVKRTGEKVFLECVQDMDHENMFWYRQDPGLGLRLIYFSYDVKMKEKGDIPEGYSVSREKKERFSLILESASTNQTSMYLCASSFYRDNQPQHFGDGTRLSIL.